In its sample, the clone carrying this T cell receptor (beta chain) was seen a few times. The antigen is undetermined. The data belong to a study of cytomegalovirus exposure and HLA in healthy donors. Broader study findings: In a later analysis, approximately 15,000 TCR beta sequences were associated with HLA alleles at 0.05 false discovery rate.

PCR amplification relied on 60 Vbeta primers (plus 13 Jbeta primers). The repertoire was sequenced with immunoSEQ multiplex PCR; TCRdb's copy has only in-frame clones and lacks some. The table lists 250,000 to 350,000 clones, roughly 88% of them singletons, with 3.5% to 4% in the top ten. The germline gives CDR1 SGHVS, CDR2 FQNEAQ. V shed 5 bases, J shed 5 bases, and the junction held 9 bases outside the gene matches. This CDR3 region has 15 residues. This chain uses TRBV7-8 with TRBJ2-5; 9 bases are shared with TRBD1. The sequenced sample consisted of PBMCs. The clonotype originates from a man in his forties or fifties in good health and CMV-seropositive. CDR3 DNA sequence: TGTGCCAGCAGCGAGTACAGGGGGCGCGGGGAGACCCAGTACTTC. This encodes CASSEYRGRGETQYF. Complete variable domain (other parts from reference TRBV7-8 and TRBJ2-5): GAGVSQSPRYKVAKRGQDVALRCDPISGHVSLFWYQQALGQGPEFLTYFQNEAQLDKSGLPSDRFFAERPEGSVSTLKIQRTQQEDSAVYLCASSEYRGRGETQYFGPGTRLLVL.